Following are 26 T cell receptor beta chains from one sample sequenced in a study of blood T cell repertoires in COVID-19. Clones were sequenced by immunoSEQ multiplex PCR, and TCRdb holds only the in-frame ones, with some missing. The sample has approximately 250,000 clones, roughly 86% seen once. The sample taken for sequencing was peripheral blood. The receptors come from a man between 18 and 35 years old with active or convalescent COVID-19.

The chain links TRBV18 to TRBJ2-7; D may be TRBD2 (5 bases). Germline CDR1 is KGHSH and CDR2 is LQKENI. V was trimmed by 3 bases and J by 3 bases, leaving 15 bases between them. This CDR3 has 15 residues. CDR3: CASSPLLSEGYEQYF. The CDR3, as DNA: TGTGCCAGCTCACCTCTACTGTCCGAGGGCTACGAGCAGTACTTC.

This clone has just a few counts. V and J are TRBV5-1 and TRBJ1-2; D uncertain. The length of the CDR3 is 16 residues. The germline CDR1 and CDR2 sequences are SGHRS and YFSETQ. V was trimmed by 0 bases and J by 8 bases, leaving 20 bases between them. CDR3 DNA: TGCGCCAGCAGCTTGGGTCGGGTCCCCATGGTAGGCGGCTACACCTTC. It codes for CASSLGRVPMVGGYTF.

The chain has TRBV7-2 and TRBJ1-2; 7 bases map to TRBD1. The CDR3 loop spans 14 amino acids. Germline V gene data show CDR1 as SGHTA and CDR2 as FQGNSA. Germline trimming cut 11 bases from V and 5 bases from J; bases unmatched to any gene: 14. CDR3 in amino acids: CALTPGTALYGYTF. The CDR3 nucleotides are TGTGCCTTGACCCCCGGGACAGCACTATATGGCTACACCTTC.

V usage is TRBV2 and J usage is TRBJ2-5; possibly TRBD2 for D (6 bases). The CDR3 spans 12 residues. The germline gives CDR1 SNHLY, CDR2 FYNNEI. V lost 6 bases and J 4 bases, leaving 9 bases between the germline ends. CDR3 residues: CASREEGETQYF. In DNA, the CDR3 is TGTGCCAGCAGGGAGGAGGGAGAGACCCAGTACTTC.

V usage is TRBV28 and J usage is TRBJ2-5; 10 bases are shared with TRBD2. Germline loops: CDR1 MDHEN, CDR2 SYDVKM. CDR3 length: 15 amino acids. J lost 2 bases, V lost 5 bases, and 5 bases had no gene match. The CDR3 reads CASSTRTSGQETQYF. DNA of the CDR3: TGTGCCAGCAGTACCCGGACTAGCGGTCAAGAGACCCAGTACTTC.

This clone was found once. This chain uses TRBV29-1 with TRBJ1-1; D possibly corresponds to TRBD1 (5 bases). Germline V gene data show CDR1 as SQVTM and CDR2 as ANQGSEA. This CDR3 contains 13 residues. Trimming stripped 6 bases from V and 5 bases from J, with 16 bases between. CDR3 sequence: CSVQGRAGTEAFF. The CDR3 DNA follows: TGCAGCGTCCAAGGCAGGGCGGGAACTGAAGCTTTCTTT. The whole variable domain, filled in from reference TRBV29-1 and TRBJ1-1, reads SAVISQKPSRDICQRGTSLTIQCQVDSQVTMMFWYRQQPGQSLTLIATANQGSEATYESGFVIDKFPISRPNLTFSTLTVSNMSPEDSSIYLCSVQGRAGTEAFFGQGTRLTVV.

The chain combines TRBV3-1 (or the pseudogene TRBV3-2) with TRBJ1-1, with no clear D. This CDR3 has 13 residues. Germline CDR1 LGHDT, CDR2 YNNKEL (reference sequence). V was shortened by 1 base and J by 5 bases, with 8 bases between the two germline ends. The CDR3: CASSQVRRTEAFF. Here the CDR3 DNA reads TGTGCCAGCAGCCAAGTTCGCAGGACTGAAGCTTTCTTT.

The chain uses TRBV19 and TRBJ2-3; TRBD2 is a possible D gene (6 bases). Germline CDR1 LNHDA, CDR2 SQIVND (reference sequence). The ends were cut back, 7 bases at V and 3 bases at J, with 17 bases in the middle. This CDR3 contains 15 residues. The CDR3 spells CASKIAGPATDTQYF. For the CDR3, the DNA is TGTGCCAGTAAAATTGCGGGACCCGCTACAGATACGCAGTATTTT.

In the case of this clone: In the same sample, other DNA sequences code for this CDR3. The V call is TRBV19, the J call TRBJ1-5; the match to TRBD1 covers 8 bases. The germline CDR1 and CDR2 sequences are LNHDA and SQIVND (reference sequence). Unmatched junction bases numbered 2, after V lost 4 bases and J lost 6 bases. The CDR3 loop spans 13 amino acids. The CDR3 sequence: CASSTQGGQPQHF. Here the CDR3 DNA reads TGTGCCAGTAGTACACAGGGGGGTCAGCCCCAGCATTTT.

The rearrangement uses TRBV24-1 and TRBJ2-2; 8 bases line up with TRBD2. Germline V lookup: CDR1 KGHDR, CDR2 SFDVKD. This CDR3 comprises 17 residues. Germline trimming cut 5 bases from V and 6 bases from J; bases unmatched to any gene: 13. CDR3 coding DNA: TGTGCCACCAGTGGAACAGCGGGAGCGGGTCCCTCCGGGGAGCTGTTTTTT. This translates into CATSGTAGAGPSGELFF.

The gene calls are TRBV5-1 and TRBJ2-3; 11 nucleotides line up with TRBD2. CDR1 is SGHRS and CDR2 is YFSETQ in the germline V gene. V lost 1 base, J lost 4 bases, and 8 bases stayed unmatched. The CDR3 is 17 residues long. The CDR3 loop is CASSLLGLAGGPDTQYF. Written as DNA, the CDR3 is TGCGCCAGCAGCTTGCTAGGGTTAGCGGGGGGGCCAGATACGCAGTATTTT.

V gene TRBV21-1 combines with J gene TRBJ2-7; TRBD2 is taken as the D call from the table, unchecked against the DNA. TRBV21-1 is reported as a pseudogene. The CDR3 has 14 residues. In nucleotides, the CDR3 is TGTGCCAGCAGCAAGGCGGGAGGGCCATACGAGCAGTACTTC. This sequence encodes CASSKAGGPYEQYF.

In nucleotides, the CDR3 is TGTGCCAGCAGCTTAGGCGCCGGAGGGATCCTCAGTAATGAGCAGTTCTTC. This codes for CASSLGAGGILSNEQFF. The chain carries TRBV11-2 and TRBJ2-1, with D perhaps matching TRBD2 (6 bases). Per germline, CDR1 SGHAT and CDR2 FQNNGV. V was trimmed by 1 base and J by 7 bases, leaving 20 bases between them. The CDR3 runs 17 residues. The variable domain in full, with the rest retrieved from reference TRBV11-2 and TRBJ2-1, is EAGVAQSPRYKIIEKRQSVAFWCNPISGHATLYWYQQILGQGPKLLIQFQNNGVVDDSQLPKDRFSAERLKGVDSTLKIQPAKLEDSAVYLCASSLGAGGILSNEQFFGPGTRLTVL.

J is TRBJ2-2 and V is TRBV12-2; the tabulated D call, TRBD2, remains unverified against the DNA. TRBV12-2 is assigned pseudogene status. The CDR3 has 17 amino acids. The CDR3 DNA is TGTGCAAGTCGCTTAGGCGTCGGAGCGGCGAACACCGGGGAGCTGTTTTTT. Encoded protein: CASRLGVGAANTGELFF.

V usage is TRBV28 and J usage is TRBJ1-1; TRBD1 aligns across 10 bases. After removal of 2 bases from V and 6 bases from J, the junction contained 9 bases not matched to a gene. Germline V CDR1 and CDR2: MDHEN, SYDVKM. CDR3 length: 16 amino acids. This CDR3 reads CASSLHPTGGAAEAFF. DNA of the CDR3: TGTGCCAGCAGTTTACACCCGACAGGGGGCGCGGCTGAAGCTTTCTTT.

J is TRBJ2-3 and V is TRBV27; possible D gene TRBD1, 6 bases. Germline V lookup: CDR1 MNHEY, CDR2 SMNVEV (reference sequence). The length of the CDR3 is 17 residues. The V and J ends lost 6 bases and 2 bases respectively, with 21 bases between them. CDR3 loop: CASSVYPSGDLTDTQYF. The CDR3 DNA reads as TGTGCCAGCAGCGTCTACCCCTCAGGGGACCTCACAGATACGCAGTATTTT.

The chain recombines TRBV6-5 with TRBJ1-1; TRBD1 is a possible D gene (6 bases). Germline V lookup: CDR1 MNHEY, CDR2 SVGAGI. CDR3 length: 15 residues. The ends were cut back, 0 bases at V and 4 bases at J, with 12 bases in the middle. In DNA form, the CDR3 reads TGTGCCAGCAGTTACTCAACAGGGCTTGGCACTGAAGCTTTCTTT. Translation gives CASSYSTGLGTEAFF.

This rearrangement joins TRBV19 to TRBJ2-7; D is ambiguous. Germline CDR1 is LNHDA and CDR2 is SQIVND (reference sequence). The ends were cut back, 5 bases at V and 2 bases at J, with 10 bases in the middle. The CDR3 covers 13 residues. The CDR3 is CASSASAAYEQYF. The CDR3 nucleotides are TGTGCCAGTAGTGCTAGTGCGGCCTACGAGCAGTACTTC. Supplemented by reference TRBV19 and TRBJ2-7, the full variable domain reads DGGITQSPKYLFRKEGQNVTLSCEQNLNHDAMYWYRQDPGQGLRLIYYSQIVNDFQKGDIAEGYSVSREKKESFPLTVTSAQKNPTAFYLCASSASAAYEQYFGPGTRLTVT.

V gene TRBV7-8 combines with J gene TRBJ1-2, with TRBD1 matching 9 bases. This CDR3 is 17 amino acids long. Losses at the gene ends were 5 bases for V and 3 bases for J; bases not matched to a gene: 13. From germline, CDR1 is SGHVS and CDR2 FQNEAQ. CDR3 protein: CASSKIEQGAMDYGYTF. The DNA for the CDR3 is TGTGCCAGCAGCAAAATAGAACAGGGGGCAATGGACTATGGCTACACCTTC. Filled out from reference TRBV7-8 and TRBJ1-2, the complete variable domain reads GAGVSQSPRYKVAKRGQDVALRCDPISGHVSLFWYQQALGQGPEFLTYFQNEAQLDKSGLPSDRFFAERPEGSVSTLKIQRTQQEDSAVYLCASSKIEQGAMDYGYTFGSGTRLTVV.

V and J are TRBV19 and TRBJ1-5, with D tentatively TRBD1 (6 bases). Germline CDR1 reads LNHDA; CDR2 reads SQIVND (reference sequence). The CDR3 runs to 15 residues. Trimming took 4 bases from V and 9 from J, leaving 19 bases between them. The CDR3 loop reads CASSTLQGSARPQHF. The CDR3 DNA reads TGTGCCAGTAGTACCCTACAGGGTAGCGCTCGGCCCCAGCATTTT.

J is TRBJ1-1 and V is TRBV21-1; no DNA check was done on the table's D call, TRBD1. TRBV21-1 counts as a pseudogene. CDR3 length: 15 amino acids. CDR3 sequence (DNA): TGTGCCAGCAGCAAACCTGGACAGCCGAACACTGAAGCTTTCTTT. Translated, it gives CASSKPGQPNTEAFF.

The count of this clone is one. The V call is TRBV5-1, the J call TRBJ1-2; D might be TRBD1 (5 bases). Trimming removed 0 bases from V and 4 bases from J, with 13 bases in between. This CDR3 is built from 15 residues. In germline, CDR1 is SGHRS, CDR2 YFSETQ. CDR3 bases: TGCGCCAGCAGCTTGGATAATGGGGCTTTCTATGGCTACACCTTC. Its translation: CASSLDNGAFYGYTF.

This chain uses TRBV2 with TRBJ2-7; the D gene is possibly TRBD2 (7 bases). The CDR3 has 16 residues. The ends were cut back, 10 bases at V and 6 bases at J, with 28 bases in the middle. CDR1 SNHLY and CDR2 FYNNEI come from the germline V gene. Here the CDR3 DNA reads TGTGCCACCAAACCTGAAGGGGGGGCGCTCGGTCTCGAGCAGTACTTC. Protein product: CATKPEGGALGLEQYF.

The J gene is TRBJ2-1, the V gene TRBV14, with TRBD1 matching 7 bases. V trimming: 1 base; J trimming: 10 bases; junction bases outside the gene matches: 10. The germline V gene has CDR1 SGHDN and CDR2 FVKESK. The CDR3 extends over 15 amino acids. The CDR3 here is CASSQARDRVIEQFF. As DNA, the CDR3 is TGTGCCAGCAGCCAAGCTCGCGACAGGGTAATCGAGCAGTTCTTC.

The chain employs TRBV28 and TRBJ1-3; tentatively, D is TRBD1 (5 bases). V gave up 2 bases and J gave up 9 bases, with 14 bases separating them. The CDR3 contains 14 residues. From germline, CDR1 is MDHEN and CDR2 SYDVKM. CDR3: CASSLGGSSTTIYF. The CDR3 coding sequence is TGTGCCAGCAGTTTAGGGGGGTCAAGCACCACCATATATTTT.

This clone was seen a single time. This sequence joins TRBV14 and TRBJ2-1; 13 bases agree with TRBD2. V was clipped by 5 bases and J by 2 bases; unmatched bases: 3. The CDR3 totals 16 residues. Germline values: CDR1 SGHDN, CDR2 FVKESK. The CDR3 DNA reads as TGTGCCAGCAGCAAAACTAGCGGGAGGGCCTACAATGAGCAGTTCTTC. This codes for CASSKTSGRAYNEQFF.